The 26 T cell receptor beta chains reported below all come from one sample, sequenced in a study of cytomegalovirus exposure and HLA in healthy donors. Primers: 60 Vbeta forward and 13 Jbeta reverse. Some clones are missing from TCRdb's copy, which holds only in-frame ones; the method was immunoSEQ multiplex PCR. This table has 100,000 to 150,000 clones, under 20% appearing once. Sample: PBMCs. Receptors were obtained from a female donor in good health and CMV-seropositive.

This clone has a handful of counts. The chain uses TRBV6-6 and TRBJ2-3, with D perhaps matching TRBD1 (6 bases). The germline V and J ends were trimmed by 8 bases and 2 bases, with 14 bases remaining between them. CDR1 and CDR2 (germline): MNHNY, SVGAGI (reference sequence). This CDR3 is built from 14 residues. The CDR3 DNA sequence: TGTGCCAGCGGCCCAGGGGATTTCACAGATACGCAGTATTTT. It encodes CASGPGDFTDTQYF.

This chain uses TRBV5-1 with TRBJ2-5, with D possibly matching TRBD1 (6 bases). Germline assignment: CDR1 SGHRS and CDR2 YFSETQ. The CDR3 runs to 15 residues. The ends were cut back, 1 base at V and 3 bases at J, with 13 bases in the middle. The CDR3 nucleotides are TGCGCCAGCAGCTTGCAGGTGGCAGGGGAAGAGACCCAGTACTTC. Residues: CASSLQVAGEETQYF.

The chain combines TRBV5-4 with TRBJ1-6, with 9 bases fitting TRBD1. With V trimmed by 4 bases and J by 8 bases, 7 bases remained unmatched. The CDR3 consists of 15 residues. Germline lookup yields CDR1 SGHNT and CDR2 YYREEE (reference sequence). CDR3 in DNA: TGTGCCAGCAGCGACTATACAGGGGGCTATTCACCCCTCCACTTT. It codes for CASSDYTGGYSPLHF.

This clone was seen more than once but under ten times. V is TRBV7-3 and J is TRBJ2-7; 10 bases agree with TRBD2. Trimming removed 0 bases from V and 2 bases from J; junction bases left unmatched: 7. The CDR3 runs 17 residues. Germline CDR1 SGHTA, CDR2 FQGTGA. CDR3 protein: CASSLTGAAGGPYEQYF. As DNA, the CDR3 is TGTGCCAGCAGCTTAACGGGGGCAGCGGGAGGGCCCTACGAGCAGTACTTC.

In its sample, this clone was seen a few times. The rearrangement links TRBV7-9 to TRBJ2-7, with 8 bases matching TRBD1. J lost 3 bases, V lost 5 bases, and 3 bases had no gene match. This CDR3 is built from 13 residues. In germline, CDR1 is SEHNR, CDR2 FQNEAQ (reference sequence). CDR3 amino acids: CASSRTGGYEQYF. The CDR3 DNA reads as TGTGCCAGCAGCCGAACAGGGGGCTACGAGCAGTACTTC.

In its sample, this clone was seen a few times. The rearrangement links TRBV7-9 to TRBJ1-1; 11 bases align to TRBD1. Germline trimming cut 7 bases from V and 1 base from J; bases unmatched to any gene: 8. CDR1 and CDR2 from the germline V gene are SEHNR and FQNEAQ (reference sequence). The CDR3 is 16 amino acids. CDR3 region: CASTGSGTGGNTEAFF. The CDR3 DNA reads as TGTGCCAGCACCGGCTCCGGGACAGGGGGGAACACTGAAGCTTTCTTT.

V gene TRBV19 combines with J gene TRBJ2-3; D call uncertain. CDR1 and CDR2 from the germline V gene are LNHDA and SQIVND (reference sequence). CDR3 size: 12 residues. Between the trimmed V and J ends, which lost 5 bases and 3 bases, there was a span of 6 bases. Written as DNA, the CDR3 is TGTGCCAGTAGTTACCTAACAGATACGCAGTATTTT. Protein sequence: CASSYLTDTQYF.

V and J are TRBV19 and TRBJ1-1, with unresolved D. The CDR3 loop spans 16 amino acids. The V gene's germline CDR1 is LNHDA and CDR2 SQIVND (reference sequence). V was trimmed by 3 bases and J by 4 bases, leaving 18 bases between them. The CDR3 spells CASSIRGGKGATEAFF. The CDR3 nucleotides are TGTGCCAGTAGTATCCGGGGTGGTAAGGGAGCCACTGAAGCTTTCTTT. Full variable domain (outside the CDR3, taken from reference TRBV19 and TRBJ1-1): DGGITQSPKYLFRKEGQNVTLSCEQNLNHDAMYWYRQDPGQGLRLIYYSQIVNDFQKGDIAEGYSVSREKKESFPLTVTSAQKNPTAFYLCASSIRGGKGATEAFFGQGTRLTVV.

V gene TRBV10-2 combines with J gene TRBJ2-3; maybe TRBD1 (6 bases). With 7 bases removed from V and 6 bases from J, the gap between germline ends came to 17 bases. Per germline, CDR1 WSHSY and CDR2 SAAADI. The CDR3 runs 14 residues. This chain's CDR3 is CASTGNRVADTQYF. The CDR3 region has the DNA TGCGCCAGCACTGGGAACAGGGTGGCGGATACGCAGTATTTT.

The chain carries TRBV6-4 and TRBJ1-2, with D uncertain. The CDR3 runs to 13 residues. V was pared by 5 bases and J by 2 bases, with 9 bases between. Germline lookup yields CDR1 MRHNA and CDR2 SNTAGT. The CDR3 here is CASSPDGNYGYTF. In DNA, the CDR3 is TGTGCCAGCAGTCCCGACGGGAACTATGGCTACACCTTC.

CDR3 residues: CASSPSGTGGEQYF. The CDR3, as DNA: TGTGCCAGCTCACCGTCAGGGACCGGGGGCGAGCAGTACTTC. V is TRBV18 and J is TRBJ2-7; maybe TRBD2 (6 bases). This CDR3 spans 14 amino acids. From germline, CDR1 is KGHSH and CDR2 LQKENI. V dropped 3 bases and J dropped 6 bases, with 15 bases sitting between them.

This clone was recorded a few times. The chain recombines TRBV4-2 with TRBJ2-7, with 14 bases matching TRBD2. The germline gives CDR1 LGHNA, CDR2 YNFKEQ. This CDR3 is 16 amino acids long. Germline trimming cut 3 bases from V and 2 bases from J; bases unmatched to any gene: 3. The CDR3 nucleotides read TGTGCCAGCAGCCAGGGACTAGCGGGGGCCACCTACGAGCAGTACTTC. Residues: CASSQGLAGATYEQYF.

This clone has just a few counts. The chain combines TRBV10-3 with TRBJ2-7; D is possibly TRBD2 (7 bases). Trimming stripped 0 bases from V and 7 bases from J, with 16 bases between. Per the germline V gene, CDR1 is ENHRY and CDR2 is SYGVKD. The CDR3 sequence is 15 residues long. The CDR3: CAISESLAGGAEQYF. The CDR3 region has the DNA TGTGCCATCAGTGAGTCCCTAGCTGGGGGGGCGGAGCAGTACTTC.

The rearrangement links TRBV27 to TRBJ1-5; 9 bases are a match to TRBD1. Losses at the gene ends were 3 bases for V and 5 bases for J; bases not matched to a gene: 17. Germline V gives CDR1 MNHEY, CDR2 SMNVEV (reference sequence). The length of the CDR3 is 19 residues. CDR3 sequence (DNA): TGTGCCAGCAGTTTTAGTGGGGTGAGAGGGACAGGGTACGATCAGCCCCAGCATTTT. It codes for CASSFSGVRGTGYDQPQHF.

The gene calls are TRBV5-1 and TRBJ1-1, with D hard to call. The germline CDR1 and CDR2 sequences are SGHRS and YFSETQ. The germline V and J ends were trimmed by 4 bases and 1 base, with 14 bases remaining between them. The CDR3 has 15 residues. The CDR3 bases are TGCGCCAGCAGCCCGCTGCTGACTGCGAACACTGAAGCTTTCTTT. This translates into CASSPLLTANTEAFF.

CDR3 loop: CASSRYRDRDPNEKLFF. Written as DNA, the CDR3 is TGTGCCAGCAGCCGCTACCGGGACAGGGACCCTAATGAAAAACTGTTTTTT. V usage is TRBV4-2 and J usage is TRBJ1-4, with TRBD1 matching over 9 bases. Unmatched junction bases numbered 9, after V lost 4 bases and J lost 3 bases. Germline V CDR1 and CDR2: LGHNA, YNFKEQ. The CDR3 totals 17 residues.

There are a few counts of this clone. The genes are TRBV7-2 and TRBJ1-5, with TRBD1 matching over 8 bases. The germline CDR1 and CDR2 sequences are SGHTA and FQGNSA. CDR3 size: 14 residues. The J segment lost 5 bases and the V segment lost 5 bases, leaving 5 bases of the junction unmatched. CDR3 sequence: CASSPQGADQPQHF. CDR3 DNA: TGTGCCAGCAGCCCTCAGGGGGCAGATCAGCCCCAGCATTTT.

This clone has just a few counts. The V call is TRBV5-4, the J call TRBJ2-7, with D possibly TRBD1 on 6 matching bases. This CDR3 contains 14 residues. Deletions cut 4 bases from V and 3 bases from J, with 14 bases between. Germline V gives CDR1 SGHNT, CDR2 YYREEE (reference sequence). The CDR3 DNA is TGTGCCAGCAGCACGGACAGCCACTACTACGAGCAGTACTTC. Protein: CASSTDSHYYEQYF.

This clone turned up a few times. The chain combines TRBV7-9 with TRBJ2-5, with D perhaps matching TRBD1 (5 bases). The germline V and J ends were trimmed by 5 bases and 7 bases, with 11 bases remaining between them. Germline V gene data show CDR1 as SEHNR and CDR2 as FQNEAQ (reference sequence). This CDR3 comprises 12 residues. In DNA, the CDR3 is TGTGCCAGCAGCGAGACCCAGGGGACCCAGTACTTC. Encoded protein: CASSETQGTQYF.

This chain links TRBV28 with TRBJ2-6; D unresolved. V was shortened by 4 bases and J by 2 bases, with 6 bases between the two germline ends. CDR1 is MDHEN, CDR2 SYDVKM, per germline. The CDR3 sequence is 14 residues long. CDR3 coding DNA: TGTGCCAGCAGTTGGGCTGCTGGGGCCAACGTCCTGACTTTC. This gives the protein CASSWAAGANVLTF.

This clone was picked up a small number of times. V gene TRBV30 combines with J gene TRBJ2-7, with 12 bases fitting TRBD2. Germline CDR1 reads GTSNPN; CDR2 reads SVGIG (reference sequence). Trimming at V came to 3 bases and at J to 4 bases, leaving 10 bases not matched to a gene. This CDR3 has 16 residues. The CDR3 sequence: CAWSRGLAGDAYEQYF. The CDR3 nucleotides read TGTGCCTGGAGCCGGGGACTAGCGGGCGACGCTTACGAGCAGTACTTC.

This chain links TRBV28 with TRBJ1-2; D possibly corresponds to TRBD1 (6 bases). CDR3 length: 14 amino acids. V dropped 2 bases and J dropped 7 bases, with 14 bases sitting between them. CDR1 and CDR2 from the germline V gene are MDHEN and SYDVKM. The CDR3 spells CASSLKAQGGGYTF. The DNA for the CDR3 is TGTGCCAGCAGTTTAAAGGCACAGGGCGGTGGCTACACCTTC.

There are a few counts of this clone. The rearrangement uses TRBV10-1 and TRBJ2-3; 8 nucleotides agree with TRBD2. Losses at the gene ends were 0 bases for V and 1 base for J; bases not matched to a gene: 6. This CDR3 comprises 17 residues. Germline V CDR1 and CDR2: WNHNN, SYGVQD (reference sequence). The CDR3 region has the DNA TGCGCCAGCAGTGAGTCCGGGACTAGTTTCGGCACAGATACGCAGTATTTT. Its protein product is CASSESGTSFGTDTQYF.

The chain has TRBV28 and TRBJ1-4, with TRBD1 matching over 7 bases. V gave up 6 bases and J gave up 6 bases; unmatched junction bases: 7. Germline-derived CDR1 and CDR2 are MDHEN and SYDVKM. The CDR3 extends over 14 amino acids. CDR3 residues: CASRTTGFDEKLFF. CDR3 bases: TGTGCCAGCAGAACGACAGGGTTTGATGAAAAACTGTTTTTT.

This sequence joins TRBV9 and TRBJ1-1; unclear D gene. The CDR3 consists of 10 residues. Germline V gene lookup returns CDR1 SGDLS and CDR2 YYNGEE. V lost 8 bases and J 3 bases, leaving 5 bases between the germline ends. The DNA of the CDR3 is TGTGCCAGGAGGGACACTGAAGCTTTCTTT. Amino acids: CARRDTEAFF.

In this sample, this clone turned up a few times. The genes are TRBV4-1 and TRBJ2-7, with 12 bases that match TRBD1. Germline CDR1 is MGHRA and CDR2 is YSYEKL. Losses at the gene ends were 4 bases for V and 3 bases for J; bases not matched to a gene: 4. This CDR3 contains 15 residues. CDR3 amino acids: CASSPGQGADYEQYF. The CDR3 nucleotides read TGCGCCAGCAGCCCGGGACAGGGGGCGGACTACGAGCAGTACTTC.